The rows below give T cell receptor beta chains drawn from one sample of a study of cytomegalovirus exposure and HLA in healthy donors. Assay used: immunoSEQ multiplex PCR; TCRdb lists only in-frame clones, some missing. The table has around 76,000 clones, under 85% seen once. The sample taken for sequencing was PBMCs. These receptor sequences come from a woman in her thirties or forties in good health and CMV-seropositive. Both conserved end residues are part of each CDR3. A D gene is named only where the DNA matches it firmly. A row's size may be missing; if present it is once, few, many or a size class.

TRBJ2-7 TRBD1 TRBV10-3 . CAISEVGSSRGEQYF TGTGCCATCAGTGAAGTAGGGTCTTCCAGGGGGGAGCAGTACTTC
TRBJ2-1 . TRBV5-1 . CASSFPESYNEQFF TGCGCCAGCAGCTTTCCGGAGTCCTACAATGAGCAGTTCTTC
TRBJ1-1 . TRBV5-1 . CASSLGVLSEAFF TGCGCCAGCAGCTTGGGAGTCTTATCTGAAGCTTTCTTT
TRBJ1-1 TRBD1 TRBV2 . CASSSGGVTEAFF TGTGCCAGCAGTTCAGGGGGAGTCACTGAAGCTTTCTTT
TRBJ2-7 TRBD2 TRBV7-2 . CASSPRLAESSYEQYF TGTGCCAGCAGCCCCAGACTAGCGGAGAGCTCCTACGAGCAGTACTTC
TRBJ1-4 TRBD1 TRBV7-9 . CASSLGRGQRNEKLFF TGTGCCAGCAGCTTAGGGCGGGGACAGCGAAATGAAAAACTGTTTTTT
TRBJ1-5 . TRBV30 . CAWSARGDNQPQHF TGTGCCTGGAGTGCCCGGGGGGACAATCAGCCCCAGCATTTT
TRBJ1-5 . TRBV19 . CASSMSYLPNQPQHF TGTGCCAGTAGTATGTCCTACTTACCTAATCAGCCCCAGCATTTT
TRBJ2-7 TRBD1 TRBV18 few CASSPSGTGLGEQYF TGTGCCAGCTCACCATCCGGGACAGGGCTAGGCGAGCAGTACTTC
TRBJ1-5 TRBD1 TRBV2 once CASGGQGFQPQHF TGTGCCAGCGGTGGACAGGGCTTTCAGCCCCAGCATTTT
TRBJ2-1 TRBD2 TRBV7-9 . CASSLGGGRYNEQFF TGTGCCAGCAGCTTGGGCGGGGGGAGATACAATGAGCAGTTCTTC
TRBJ2-7 TRBD2 TRBV19 few CASRGGLAGEQYF TGTGCCAGTAGAGGGGGACTAGCGGGAGAGCAGTACTTC
TRBJ1-1 . TRBV5-1 . CASSPDSMNTEAFF TGCGCCAGCAGCCCCGACAGCATGAACACTGAAGCTTTCTTT
TRBJ1-5 . TRBV28 . CASSLGTLNQPQHF TGTGCCAGCAGTTTAGGGACACTTAATCAGCCCCAGCATTTT
TRBJ2-1 . TRBV7-9 . CSSSFQGLYEQFF TGTTCCAGCAGCTTCCAGGGTCTTTATGAGCAGTTCTTC
TRBJ2-2 . TRBV5-1 . CASSQDTLDTGELFF TGCGCCAGCAGCCAGGACACTCTGGACACCGGGGAGCTGTTTTTT
TRBJ1-2 TRBD1 TRBV4-3 . CASSPRTGDFNYGYTF TGCGCCAGCAGCCCCCGGACAGGGGATTTTAACTATGGCTACACCTTC
TRBJ1-5 . TRBV19 . CATTGGGGNQPQHF TGTGCCACCACGGGGGGAGGGGGCAATCAGCCCCAGCATTTT
TRBJ2-5 TRBD1 TRBV19 . CASSLGQAKETQYF TGTGCCAGTAGCCTGGGACAGGCGAAAGAGACCCAGTACTTC
TRBJ2-7 . TRBV5-1 . CASTPQGTDEQYF TGCGCCAGCACGCCACAGGGTACGGACGAGCAGTACTTC
TRBJ1-3 . TRBV6-5 few CASQGGQGGNTIYF TGTGCCAGCCAAGGAGGGCAGGGAGGAAACACCATATATTTT
TRBJ1-4 TRBD1 TRBV6-5 . CASRSDRDKLFF TGTGCCAGCAGATCAGACAGGGATAAACTGTTTTTT
TRBJ1-1 TRBD1 TRBV29-1 once CSVLGQGGVTEAFF TGCAGCGTCCTAGGACAGGGAGGTGTCACTGAAGCTTTCTTT
TRBJ1-1 TRBD1 TRBV7-2 . CASSFRQGQTEAFF TGTGCCAGCAGCTTCCGACAGGGGCAGACTGAAGCTTTCTTT
TRBJ2-5 TRBD1 TRBV2 . CASTEGWGQGSETQYF TGTGCCAGCACCGAGGGTTGGGGACAGGGGTCTGAGACCCAGTACTTC
TRBJ2-5 . TRBV5-5 . CASSPSTIPETQYF TGTGCCAGCAGCCCGAGTACCATACCAGAGACCCAGTACTTC
TRBJ1-5 . TRBV7-8 few CASSFSGIHSNQPQHF TGTGCCAGCAGCTTTTCGGGGATACATAGCAATCAGCCCCAGCATTTT
TRBJ2-5 TRBD2 TRBV7-9 . CASSEGERLAGFLETQYF TGTGCCAGCAGCGAAGGGGAACGGCTAGCGGGATTTTTGGAGACCCAGTACTTC
TRBJ1-1 . TRBV19 . CASGVVGANEAFF TGTGCCAGTGGGGTAGTTGGGGCGAATGAAGCTTTCTTT
TRBJ1-1 . TRBV4-3 . CASSQARNTEAFF TGCGCCAGCAGCCAGGCCCGGAACACTGAAGCTTTCTTT
TRBJ2-7 TRBD1 TRBV5-1 . CASSLTGTANYEQYF TGCGCCAGCAGCCTGACCGGGACAGCGAACTACGAGCAGTACTTC
TRBJ2-5 . TRBV2 . CASKLWDLQETQYF TGTGCCAGCAAGCTTTGGGACTTACAAGAGACCCAGTACTTC
TRBJ1-5 . TRBV27 . CASSLSAGDQPQHF TGTGCCAGCAGTTTATCGGCAGGGGATCAGCCCCAGCATTTT
TRBJ2-7 TRBD2 TRBV6-5 . CAATGGGEQYF TGTGCCGCCACCGGCGGGGGTGAGCAGTACTTC
TRBJ2-3 . TRBV19 . CASSIVEAGGDTQYF TGTGCCAGTAGTATAGTGGAGGCCGGCGGGGATACGCAGTATTTT
TRBJ2-7 . TRBV4-1 . CASSQDKGSPSYEQYF TGCGCCAGCAGCCAAGATAAGGGGTCCCCCTCCTACGAGCAGTACTTC
TRBJ1-6 TRBD1 TRBV10-3 . CAIRTGELNSPLHF TGTGCCATCAGGACAGGGGAACTTAATTCACCCCTCCACTTT
TRBJ1-1 . TRBV29-1 once CSVNGGAMNTEAFF TGCAGCGTCAACGGGGGAGCGATGAACACTGAAGCTTTCTTT
TRBJ2-3 . TRBV5-6 . CASRTLRGSTDTQYF TGTGCCAGCAGGACCCTCAGGGGTAGCACAGATACGCAGTATTTT
TRBJ1-1 TRBD1 TRBV6-5 . CASKRDRGHYTEAFF TGTGCCAGCAAAAGGGACAGGGGGCATTACACTGAAGCTTTCTTT
TRBJ2-3 TRBD1 TRBV7-9 . CASSLRQGQADTQYF TGTGCCAGCAGCTTAAGACAGGGCCAGGCAGATACGCAGTATTTT